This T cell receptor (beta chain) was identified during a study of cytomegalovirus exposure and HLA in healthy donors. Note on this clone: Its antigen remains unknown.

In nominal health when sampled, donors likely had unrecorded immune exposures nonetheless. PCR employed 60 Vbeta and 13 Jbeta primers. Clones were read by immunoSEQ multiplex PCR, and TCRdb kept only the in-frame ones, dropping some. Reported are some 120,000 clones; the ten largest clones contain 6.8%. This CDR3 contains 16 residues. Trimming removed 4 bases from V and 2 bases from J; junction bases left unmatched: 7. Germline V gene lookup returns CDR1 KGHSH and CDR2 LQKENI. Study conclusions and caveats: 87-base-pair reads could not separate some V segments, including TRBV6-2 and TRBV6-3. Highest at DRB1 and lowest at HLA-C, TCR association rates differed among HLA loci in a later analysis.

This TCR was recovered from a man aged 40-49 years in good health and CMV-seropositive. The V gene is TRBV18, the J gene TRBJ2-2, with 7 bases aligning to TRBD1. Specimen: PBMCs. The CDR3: CASSRQGTANTGELFF. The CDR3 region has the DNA TGTGCCAGCTCACGTCAGGGGACAGCTAACACCGGGGAGCTGTTTTTT.